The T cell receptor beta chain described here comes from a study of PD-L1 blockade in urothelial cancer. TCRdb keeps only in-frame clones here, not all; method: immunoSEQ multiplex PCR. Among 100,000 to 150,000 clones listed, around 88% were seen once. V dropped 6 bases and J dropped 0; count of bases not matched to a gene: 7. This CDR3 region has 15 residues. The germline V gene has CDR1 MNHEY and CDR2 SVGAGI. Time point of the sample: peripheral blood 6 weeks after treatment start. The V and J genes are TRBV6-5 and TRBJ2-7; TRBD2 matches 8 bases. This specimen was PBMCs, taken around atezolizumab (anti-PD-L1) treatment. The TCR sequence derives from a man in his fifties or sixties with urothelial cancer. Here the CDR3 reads CASSKRAGASYEQYF. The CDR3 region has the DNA TGTGCCAGCAGCAAGCGAGCGGGAGCCTCCTACGAGCAGTACTTC.